Presented here are 14 T cell receptor beta chains from one specimen sequenced in a study of T cell responses to AZD1222 COVID-19 vaccine. Method: immunoSEQ multiplex PCR; TCRdb's copy keeps in-frame clones and lacks some. The sample records over 85,000 clones, about 94% being singletons. The sample in question was peripheral blood, obtained 28 days after the second AZD1222 dose. These receptors all stem from an adult who received the AZD1222 COVID-19 vaccine.

The genes are TRBV27 and TRBJ2-7; possibly TRBD2 for D (5 bases). Germline V CDR1 and CDR2: MNHEY, SMNVEV (reference sequence). CDR3 size: 14 residues. V gave up 5 bases and J gave up 6 bases, with 17 bases separating them. The CDR3, as DNA: TGTGCCAGCAGTCCCCGCTATAGAGGGATCGAGCAGTACTTC. Amino acid sequence: CASSPRYRGIEQYF.

V and J are TRBV4-1 and TRBJ2-4; 7 bases map to TRBD2. The CDR3 extends over 16 amino acids. The germline gives CDR1 MGHRA, CDR2 YSYEKL. V shed 2 bases, J shed 0 bases, and the junction held 4 bases outside the gene matches. For the CDR3, the DNA is TGCGCCAGCAGCCAACCAGCGGGGCCAGCCAAAAACATTCAGTACTTC. Translation gives CASSQPAGPAKNIQYF.

In DNA form, the CDR3 reads TGCGCCAGCAGCTTGGTTGGCGACGATAGAGCTTTCTTT. It encodes CASSLVGDDRAFF. The chain uses TRBV5-1 and TRBJ1-1; D ambiguous. The ends were cut back, 0 bases at V and 10 bases at J, with 13 bases in the middle. From germline, CDR1 is SGHRS and CDR2 YFSETQ. The CDR3 contains 13 residues.

The chain combines TRBV18 with TRBJ2-2, with D perhaps assigned TRBD1 or TRBD2 (6 bases each). Germline V gene sequence: CDR1 KGHSH, CDR2 LQKENI. The V and J ends lost 3 bases and 4 bases respectively, with 12 bases between them. The CDR3 contains 15 residues. The CDR3 nucleotides are TGTGCCAGCTCACCGTCCGGGGGCGGCACCGGGGAGCTGTTTTTT. It translates to CASSPSGGGTGELFF.

In DNA form, the CDR3 reads TGCGCCAGCAGCTTGGGGGGACAGGGAAGTTTGGATGAGCAGTTCTTC. Translating it yields CASSLGGQGSLDEQFF. V gene TRBV5-1 combines with J gene TRBJ2-1; TRBD1 matches 9 bases. In germline, CDR1 is SGHRS, CDR2 YFSETQ. J gave up 8 bases and V 0 bases, and 9 bases lay outside the gene matches. The CDR3 is 16 residues long. The whole variable domain, filled in from reference TRBV5-1 and TRBJ2-1, reads KAGVTQTPRYLIKTRGQQVTLSCSPISGHRSVSWYQQTPGQGLQFLFEYFSETQRNKGNFPGRFSGRQFSNSRSEMNVSTLELGDSALYLCASSLGGQGSLDEQFFGPGTRLTVL.

This chain links TRBV5-1 with TRBJ1-4; D unresolved. The CDR3 is 12 residues long. Germline CDR1 SGHRS, CDR2 YFSETQ. Trimming cost V 3 bases and J 5 bases, with 5 bases left between them. CDR3 nucleotides: TGCGCCAGCAGCTCGTCCAATGAAAAACTGTTTTTT. Translated, it gives CASSSSNEKLFF.

The chain carries TRBV11-2 and TRBJ1-2; D is unresolved. CDR3 size: 15 residues. Germline assignment: CDR1 SGHAT and CDR2 FQNNGV. V was cut by 5 bases and J by 0 bases, with 13 bases left in between. The CDR3 sequence: CASSLFPGANYGYTF. DNA for the CDR3: TGTGCCAGCAGCCTCTTTCCTGGAGCTAACTATGGCTACACCTTC.

This rearrangement joins TRBV2 to TRBJ1-1; perhaps TRBD1 as D (6 bases). Germline V gene data show CDR1 as SNHLY and CDR2 as FYNNEI. V shed 7 bases and J shed 3 bases, with 15 bases lying between them. The CDR3 runs 14 residues. This CDR3 is CASTSQGGDTEAFF. For the CDR3, the DNA is TGTGCCAGCACCTCACAGGGTGGAGACACTGAAGCTTTCTTT.

The V call is TRBV6-1, the J call TRBJ1-1; unclear D gene. The CDR3 is 12 residues long. V lost 3 bases and J 3 bases, leaving 5 bases between the germline ends. Germline CDR1 is MNHNS and CDR2 is SASEGT. The CDR3 here is CASSDLYTEAFF. In DNA form, the CDR3 reads TGTGCCAGCAGTGATTTGTACACTGAAGCTTTCTTT.

V and J are TRBV6-5 and TRBJ1-1; no definite D call. Deletions cut 10 bases from V and 3 bases from J, with 15 bases between. CDR3 length equals 13 residues. Germline CDR1 MNHEY, CDR2 SVGAGI. The CDR3 nucleotides read TGTGCCAACAAACAGATGTTCGACACTGAAGCTTTCTTT. Its protein is CANKQMFDTEAFF.

CDR3 sequence (DNA): TGCGCCAGCAGCCAAAACCCAACAACAGGGGTAAGGGGCTACACCTTC. Translating gives CASSQNPTTGVRGYTF. The rearrangement links TRBV4-1 to TRBJ1-2; 7 bases fit TRBD1. The CDR3 covers 16 residues. V shed 2 bases and J 8 bases; nucleotides not matched to a gene: 14. Germline lookup yields CDR1 MGHRA and CDR2 YSYEKL.

The V and J genes are TRBV5-1 and TRBJ2-1; 11 bases line up with TRBD2. Germline loops: CDR1 SGHRS, CDR2 YFSETQ. V was pared by 2 bases and J by 5 bases, with 3 bases of the junction left unmatched. This CDR3 spans 15 amino acids. The CDR3 DNA sequence: TGCGCCAGCAGCTTACGACTAGCGGGAAACAATGAGCAGTTCTTC. It yields the protein CASSLRLAGNNEQFF.

The chain uses TRBV6-5 and TRBJ1-2, with D hard to call. CDR3 length equals 13 residues. CDR1 and CDR2 (germline): MNHEY, SVGAGI. The germline V and J ends were trimmed by 6 bases and 3 bases, with 11 bases remaining between them. CDR3 sequence reads: CASSLESDYGYTF. CDR3 sequence (DNA): TGTGCCAGCAGCCTCGAGTCGGACTATGGCTACACCTTC.

CDR3 in amino acids: CASSTGMGTYEQYF. Here the CDR3 DNA reads TGCGCCAGCAGCACTGGCATGGGTACCTACGAGCAGTACTTC. The chain combines TRBV5-1 with TRBJ2-7; D is ambiguous. The CDR3 runs to 14 residues. The V gene lost 4 bases and the J gene lost 2 bases, with 13 bases spanning the gap. Germline CDR1 reads SGHRS; CDR2 reads YFSETQ.